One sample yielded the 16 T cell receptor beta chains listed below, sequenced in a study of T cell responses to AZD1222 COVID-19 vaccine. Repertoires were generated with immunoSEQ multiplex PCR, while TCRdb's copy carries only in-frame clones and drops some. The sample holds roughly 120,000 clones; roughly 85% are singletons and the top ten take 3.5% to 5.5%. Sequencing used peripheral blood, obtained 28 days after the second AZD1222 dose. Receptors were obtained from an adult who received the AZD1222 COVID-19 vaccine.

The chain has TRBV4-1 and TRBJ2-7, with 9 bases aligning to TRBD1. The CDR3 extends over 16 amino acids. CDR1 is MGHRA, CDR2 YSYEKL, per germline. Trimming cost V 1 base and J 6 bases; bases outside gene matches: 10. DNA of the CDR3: TGCGCCAGCAGCCAAGCCGGGACAGGGATTGGTGGCGAGCAGTACTTC. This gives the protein CASSQAGTGIGGEQYF.

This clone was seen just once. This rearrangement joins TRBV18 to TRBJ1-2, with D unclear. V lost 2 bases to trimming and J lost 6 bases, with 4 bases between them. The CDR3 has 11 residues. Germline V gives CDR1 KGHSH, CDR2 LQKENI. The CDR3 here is CASSPSNGYTF. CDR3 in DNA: TGTGCCAGCTCACCATCGAATGGCTACACCTTC.

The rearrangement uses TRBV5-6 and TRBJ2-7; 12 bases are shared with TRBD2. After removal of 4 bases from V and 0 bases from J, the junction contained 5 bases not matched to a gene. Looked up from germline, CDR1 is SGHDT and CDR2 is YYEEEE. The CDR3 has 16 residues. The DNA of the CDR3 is TGTGCCAGCAGCAAGATGACTAGCGGGAGCTCCTACGAGCAGTACTTC. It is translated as CASSKMTSGSSYEQYF.

The CDR3: CASSLTLGLGYGDTEAFF. DNA of the CDR3: TGTGCCAGCAGCTTGACATTAGGCCTGGGGTACGGGGACACTGAAGCTTTCTTT. The chain recombines TRBV5-6 with TRBJ1-1; D remains unclear. Germline CDR1 reads SGHDT; CDR2 reads YYEEEE. This CDR3 is 18 amino acids long. V was cut by 1 base and J by 3 bases, with 22 bases left in between.

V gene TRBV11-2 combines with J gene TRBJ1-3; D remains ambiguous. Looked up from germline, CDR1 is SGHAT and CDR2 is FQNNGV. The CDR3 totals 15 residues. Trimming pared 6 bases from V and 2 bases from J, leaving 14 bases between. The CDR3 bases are TGTGCCAGCAGATACAGCGCCAGCACTGGAAACACCATATATTTT. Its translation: CASRYSASTGNTIYF.

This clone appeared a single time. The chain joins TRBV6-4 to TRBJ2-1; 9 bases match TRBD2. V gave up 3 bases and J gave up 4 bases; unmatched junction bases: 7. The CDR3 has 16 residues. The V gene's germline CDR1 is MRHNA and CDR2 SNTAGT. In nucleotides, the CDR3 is TGTGCCAGCAGTGAAAGGACTAGCGCTCCATACAATGAGCAGTTCTTC. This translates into CASSERTSAPYNEQFF.

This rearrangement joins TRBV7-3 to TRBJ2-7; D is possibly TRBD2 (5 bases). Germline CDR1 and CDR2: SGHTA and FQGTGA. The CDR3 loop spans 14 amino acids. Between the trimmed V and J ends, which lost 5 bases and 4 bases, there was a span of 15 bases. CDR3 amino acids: CASSPSGEVYEQYF. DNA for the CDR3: TGTGCCAGCAGCCCCAGCGGAGAGGTGTACGAGCAGTACTTC.

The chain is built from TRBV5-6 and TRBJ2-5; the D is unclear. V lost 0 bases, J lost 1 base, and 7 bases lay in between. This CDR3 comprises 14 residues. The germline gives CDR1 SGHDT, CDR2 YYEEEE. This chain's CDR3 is CASSLVPIQETQYF. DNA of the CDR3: TGTGCCAGCAGCTTGGTGCCGATCCAAGAGACCCAGTACTTC.

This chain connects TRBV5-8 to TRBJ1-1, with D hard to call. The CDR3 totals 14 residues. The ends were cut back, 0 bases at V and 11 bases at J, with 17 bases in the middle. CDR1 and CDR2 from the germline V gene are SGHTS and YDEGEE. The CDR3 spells CASSLGTKSLMAFF. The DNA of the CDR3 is TGTGCCAGCAGCTTGGGGACTAAATCCCTCATGGCTTTCTTT.

CDR3 protein: CASSGSTTNTGELFF. CDR3 nucleotide sequence: TGCGCCAGCAGCGGCTCTACTACCAACACCGGGGAGCTGTTTTTT. The J gene is TRBJ2-2, the V gene TRBV5-1; D unresolved. This CDR3 is 15 amino acids long. In germline, CDR1 is SGHRS, CDR2 YFSETQ. Trimming took off 4 bases at V and 2 bases at J, with 12 bases between the two ends.

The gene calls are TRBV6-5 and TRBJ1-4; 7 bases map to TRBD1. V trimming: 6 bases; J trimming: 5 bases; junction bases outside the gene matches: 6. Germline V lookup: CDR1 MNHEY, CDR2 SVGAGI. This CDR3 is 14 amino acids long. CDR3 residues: CASRATGLNEKLFF. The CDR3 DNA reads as TGTGCCAGCAGGGCGACAGGGTTGAATGAAAAACTGTTTTTT.

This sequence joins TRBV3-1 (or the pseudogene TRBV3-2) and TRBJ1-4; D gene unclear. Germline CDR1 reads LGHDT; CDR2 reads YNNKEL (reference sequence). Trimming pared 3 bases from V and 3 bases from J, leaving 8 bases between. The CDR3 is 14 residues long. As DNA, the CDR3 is TGTGCCAGCAGCCACAGGTCGCCTAATGAAAAACTGTTTTTT. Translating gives CASSHRSPNEKLFF.

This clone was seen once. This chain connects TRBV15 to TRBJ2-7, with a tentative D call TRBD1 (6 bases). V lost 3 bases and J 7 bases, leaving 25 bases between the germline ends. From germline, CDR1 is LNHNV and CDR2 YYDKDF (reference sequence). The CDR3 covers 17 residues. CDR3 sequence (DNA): TGTGCCACCAGCAGTCGAGCCGGTGGTACAGGGAAGCGAGAGCAGTACTTC. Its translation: CATSSRAGGTGKREQYF.

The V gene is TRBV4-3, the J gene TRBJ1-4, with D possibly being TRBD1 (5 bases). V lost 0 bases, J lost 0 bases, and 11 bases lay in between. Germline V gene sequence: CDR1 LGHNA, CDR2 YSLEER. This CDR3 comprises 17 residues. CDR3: CASSQDGHAATNEKLFF. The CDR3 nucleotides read TGCGCCAGCAGCCAAGACGGACATGCTGCAACTAATGAAAAACTGTTTTTT.

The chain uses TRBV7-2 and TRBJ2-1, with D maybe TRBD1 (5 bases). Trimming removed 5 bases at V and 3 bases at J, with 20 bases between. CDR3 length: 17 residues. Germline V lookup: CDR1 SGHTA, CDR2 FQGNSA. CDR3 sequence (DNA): TGTGCCAGCAGCCTAGAAGGGGTCGGCAACTACTACAATGAGCAGTTCTTC. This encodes CASSLEGVGNYYNEQFF.

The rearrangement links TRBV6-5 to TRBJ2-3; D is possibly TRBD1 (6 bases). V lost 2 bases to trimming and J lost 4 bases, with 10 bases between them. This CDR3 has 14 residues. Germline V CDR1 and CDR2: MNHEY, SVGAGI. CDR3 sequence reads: CASSYTGSSDTQYF. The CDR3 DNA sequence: TGTGCCAGCAGTTACACAGGGTCCTCAGATACGCAGTATTTT.